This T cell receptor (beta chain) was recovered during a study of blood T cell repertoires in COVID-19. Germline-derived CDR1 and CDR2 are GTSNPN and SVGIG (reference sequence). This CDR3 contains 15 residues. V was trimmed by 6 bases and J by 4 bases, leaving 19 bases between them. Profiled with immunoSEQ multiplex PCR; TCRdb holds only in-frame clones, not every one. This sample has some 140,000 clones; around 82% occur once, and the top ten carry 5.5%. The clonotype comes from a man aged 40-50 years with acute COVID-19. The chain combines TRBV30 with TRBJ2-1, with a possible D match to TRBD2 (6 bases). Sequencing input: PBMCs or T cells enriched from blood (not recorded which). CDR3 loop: CACSGGSGLYNEQFF. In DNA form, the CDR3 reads TGTGCCTGCTCAGGCGGTAGCGGACTTTACAATGAGCAGTTCTTC. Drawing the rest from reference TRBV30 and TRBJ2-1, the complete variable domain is SQTIHQWPATLVQPVGSPLSLECTVEGTSNPNLYWYRQAAGRGLQLLFYSVGIGQISSEVPQNLSASRPQDRQFILSSKKLLLSDSGFYLCACSGGSGLYNEQFFGPGTRLTVL.